This T cell receptor (beta chain) was sequenced for a study of T cell repertoires and HLA-DP antigens. Overall study context: One stimulator alloantigen differed from self by one groove amino acid; the other by ten. The study's findings and limits: No separate analysis of naive versus memory CD4+ cells was done. Against one allele, clones undetected before culture averaged roughly 38%; against the other, roughly 50%.

Amplification used primers for 54 TRBV and 13 TRBJ segments. The repertoire was sequenced with immunoSEQ multiplex PCR; TCRdb's copy has only in-frame clones and lacks some. Of about 73,000 clones in the sample, just under 80% are singletons; the top ten hold roughly 1.5%. This clone appeared a single time. The target antigen is unknown. With 2 bases clipped from V and 4 bases from J, the junction kept 6 bases outside the gene matches. This CDR3 spans 16 amino acids. CDR1 is KGHSH, CDR2 LQKENI, per germline. This sequence originates from a man in his sixties in good health and CMV-seronegative. Sequencing was carried out using CD4+ T cells from PBMCs. The V call is TRBV18, the J call TRBJ2-2; 8 nucleotides match TRBD1. CDR3 DNA: TGTGCCAGCTCACCAAGCGGACAGGGTAGCACCGGGGAGCTGTTTTTT. It codes for CASSPSGQGSTGELFF.